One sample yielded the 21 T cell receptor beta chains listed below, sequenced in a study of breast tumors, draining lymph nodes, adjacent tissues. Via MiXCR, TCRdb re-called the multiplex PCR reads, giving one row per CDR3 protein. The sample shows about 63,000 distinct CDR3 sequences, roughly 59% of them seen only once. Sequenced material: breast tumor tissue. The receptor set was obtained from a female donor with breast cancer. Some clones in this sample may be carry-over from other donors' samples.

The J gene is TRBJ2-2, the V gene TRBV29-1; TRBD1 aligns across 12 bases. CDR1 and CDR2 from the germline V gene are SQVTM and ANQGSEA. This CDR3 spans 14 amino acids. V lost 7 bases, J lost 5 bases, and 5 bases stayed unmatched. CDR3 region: CSDGTGGSTGELFF. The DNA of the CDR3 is TGCAGCGATGGGACAGGGGGCTCTACCGGGGAGCTGTTTTTT.

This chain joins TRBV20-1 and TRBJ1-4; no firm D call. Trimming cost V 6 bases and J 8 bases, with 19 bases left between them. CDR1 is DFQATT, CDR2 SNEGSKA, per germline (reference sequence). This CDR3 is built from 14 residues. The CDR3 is CSASVATGDEKLFF. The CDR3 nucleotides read TGCAGTGCATCAGTCGCAACGGGTGACGAAAAACTGTTTTTT.

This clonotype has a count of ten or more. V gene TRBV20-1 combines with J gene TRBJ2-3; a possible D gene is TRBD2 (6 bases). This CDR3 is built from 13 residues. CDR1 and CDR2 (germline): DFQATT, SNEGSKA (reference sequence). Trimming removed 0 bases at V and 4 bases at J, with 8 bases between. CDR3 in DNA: TGCAGTGCTAGAGATAGCGGCTCAGATACGCAGTATTTT. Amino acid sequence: CSARDSGSDTQYF.

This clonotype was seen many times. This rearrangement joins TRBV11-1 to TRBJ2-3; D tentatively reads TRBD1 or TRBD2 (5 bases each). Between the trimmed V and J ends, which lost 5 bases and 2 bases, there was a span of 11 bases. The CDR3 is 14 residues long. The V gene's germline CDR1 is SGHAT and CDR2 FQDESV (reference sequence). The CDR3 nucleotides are TGTGCCAGCAGCCCAGGGACGGCCACAGATACGCAGTATTTT. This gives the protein CASSPGTATDTQYF.

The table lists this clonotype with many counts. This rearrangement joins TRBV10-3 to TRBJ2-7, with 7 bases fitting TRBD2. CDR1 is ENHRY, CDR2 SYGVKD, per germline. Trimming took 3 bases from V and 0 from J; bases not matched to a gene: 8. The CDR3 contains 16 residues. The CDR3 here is CAISEGLADLSYEQYF. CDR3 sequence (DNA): TGTGCCATCAGTGAAGGGCTAGCGGACCTCTCCTACGAGCAGTACTTC.

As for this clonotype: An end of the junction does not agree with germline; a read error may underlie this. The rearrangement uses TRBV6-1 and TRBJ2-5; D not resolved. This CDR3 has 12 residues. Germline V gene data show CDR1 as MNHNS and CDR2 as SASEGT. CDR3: CACSQKQKTQYF. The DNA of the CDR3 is TGTGCCTGCAGTCAAAAACAAAAGACCCAGTACTTC.

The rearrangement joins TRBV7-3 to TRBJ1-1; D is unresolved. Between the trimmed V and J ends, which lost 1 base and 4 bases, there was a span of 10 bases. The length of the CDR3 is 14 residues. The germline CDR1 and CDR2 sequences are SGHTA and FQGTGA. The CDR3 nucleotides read TGTGCCAGCAGCTTAAATCCGGCTAGCACTGAAGCTTTCTTT. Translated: CASSLNPASTEAFF.

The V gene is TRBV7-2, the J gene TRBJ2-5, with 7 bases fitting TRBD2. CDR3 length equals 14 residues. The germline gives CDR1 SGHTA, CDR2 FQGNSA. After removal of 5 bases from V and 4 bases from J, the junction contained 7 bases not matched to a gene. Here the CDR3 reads CASSLAGAAETQYF. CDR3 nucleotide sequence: TGTGCCAGCAGCCTTGCGGGAGCGGCAGAGACCCAGTACTTC.

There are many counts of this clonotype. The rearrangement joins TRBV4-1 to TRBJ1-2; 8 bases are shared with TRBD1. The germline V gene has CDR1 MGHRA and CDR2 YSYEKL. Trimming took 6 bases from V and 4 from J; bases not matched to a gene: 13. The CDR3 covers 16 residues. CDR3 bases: TGCGCCAGCAGGCAGTACCAGGGGGCGTCGAGCTATGGCTACACCTTC. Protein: CASRQYQGASSYGYTF.

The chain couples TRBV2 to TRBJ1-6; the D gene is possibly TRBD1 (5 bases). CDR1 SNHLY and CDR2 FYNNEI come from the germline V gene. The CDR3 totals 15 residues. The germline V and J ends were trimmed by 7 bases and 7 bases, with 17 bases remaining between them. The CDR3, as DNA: TGTGCCAGCAATGGTGGGACTTCTTGGAATTCACCCCTCCACTTT. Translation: CASNGGTSWNSPLHF.

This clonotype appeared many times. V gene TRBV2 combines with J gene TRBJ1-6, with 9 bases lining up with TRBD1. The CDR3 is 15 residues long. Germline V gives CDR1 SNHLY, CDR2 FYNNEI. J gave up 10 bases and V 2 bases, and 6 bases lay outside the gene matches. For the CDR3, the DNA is TGTGCCAGCAGTGAAAACAGGGGGCGCAGGTCACCCCTCCACTTT. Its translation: CASSENRGRRSPLHF.

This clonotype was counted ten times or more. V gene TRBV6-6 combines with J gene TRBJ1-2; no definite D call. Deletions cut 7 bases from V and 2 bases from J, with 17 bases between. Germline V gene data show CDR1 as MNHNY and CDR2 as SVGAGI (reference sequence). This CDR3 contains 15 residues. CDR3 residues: CASTPTEGTNYGYTF. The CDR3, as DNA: TGTGCCAGCACCCCCACAGAGGGTACCAACTATGGCTACACCTTC.

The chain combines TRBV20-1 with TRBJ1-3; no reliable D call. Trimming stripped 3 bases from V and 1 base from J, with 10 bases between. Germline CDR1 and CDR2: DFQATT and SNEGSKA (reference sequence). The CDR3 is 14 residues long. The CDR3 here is CSARAGMSGNTIYF. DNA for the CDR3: TGCAGTGCTAGGGCGGGGATGTCTGGAAACACCATATATTTT.

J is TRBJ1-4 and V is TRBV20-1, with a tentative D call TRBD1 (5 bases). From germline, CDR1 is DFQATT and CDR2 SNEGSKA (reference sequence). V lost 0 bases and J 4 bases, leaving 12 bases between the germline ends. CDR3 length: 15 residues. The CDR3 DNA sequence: TGCAGTGCTAGAGACCTGACAGCTAGTAATGAAAAACTGTTTTTT. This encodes CSARDLTASNEKLFF.

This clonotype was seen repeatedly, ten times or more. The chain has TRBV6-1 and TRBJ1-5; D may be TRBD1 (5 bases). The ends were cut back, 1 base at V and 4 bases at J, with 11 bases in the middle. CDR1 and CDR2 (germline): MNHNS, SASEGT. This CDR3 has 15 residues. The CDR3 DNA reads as TGTGCCAGCAGTGAAGAGGGACTCCGGAATCAGCCCCAGCATTTT. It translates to CASSEEGLRNQPQHF.

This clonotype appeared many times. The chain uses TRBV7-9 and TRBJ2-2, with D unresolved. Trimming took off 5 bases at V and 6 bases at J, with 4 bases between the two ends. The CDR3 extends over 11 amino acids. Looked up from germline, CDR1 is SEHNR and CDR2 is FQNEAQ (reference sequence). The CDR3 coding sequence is TGTGCCAGCAGCGGCCCCGGGGAGCTGTTTTTT. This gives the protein CASSGPGELFF. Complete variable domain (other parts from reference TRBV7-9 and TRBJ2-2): DTGVSQNPRHKITKRGQNVTFRCDPISEHNRLYWYRQTLGQGPEFLTYFQNEAQLEKSRLLSDRFSAERPKGSFSTLEIQRTEQGDSAMYLCASSGPGELFFGEGSRLTVL.

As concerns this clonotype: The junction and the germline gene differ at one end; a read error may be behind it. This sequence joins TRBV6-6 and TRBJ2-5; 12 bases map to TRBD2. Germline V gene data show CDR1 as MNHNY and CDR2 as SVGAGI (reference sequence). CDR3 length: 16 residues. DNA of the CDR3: TGTGCCAGCCGGCCTAGCGGGGGGGCTGTCCAAGAGACCCGGTACTTC. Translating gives CASRPSGGAVQETRYF.

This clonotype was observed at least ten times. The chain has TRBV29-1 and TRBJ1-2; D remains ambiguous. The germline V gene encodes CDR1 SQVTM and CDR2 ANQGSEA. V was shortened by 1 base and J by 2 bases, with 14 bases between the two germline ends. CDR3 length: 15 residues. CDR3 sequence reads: CSVEGSSEPNYGYTF. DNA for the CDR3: TGCAGCGTTGAAGGGAGCAGCGAACCAAACTATGGCTACACCTTC.

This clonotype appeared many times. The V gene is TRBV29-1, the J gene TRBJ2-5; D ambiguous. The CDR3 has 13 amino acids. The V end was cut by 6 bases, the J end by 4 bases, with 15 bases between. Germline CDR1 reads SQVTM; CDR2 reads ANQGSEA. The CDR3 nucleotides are TGCAGCGTCGAACTTGGTTTTGGAGAGACCCAGTACTTC. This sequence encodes CSVELGFGETQYF.

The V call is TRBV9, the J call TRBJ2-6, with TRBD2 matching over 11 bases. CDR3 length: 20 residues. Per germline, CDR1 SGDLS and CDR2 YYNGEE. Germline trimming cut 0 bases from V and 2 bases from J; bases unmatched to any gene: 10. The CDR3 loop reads CASSVGASVAGGPGANVLTF. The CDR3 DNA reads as TGTGCCAGCAGCGTAGGGGCTAGTGTAGCGGGGGGGCCTGGGGCCAACGTCCTGACTTTC.

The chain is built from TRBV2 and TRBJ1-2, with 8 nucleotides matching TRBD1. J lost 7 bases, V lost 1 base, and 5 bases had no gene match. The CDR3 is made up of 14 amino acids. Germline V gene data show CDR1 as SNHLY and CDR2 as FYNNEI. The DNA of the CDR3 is TGTGCCAGCAGTGAAGAGCAGGGGGCGGCTGGCTACACCTTC. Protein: CASSEEQGAAGYTF.